These T cell receptor beta chains were read from a single sample in a study of technical replicates of blood from a few donors. Assay used: immunoSEQ multiplex PCR; TCRdb lists only in-frame clones, some missing. This table holds some 78,000 clones, about 94% found once. Sequencing input: T cells isolated from PBMCs. These receptors came from a human donor in good health. The conserved cysteine and the conserved F or W are not part of the CDR3 here. Each record gives: V gene, J gene, CDR3 protein.

TRBV19	TRBJ1-1	ASSMGGLNTEAF
TRBV27	TRBJ2-7	ASSLLSPLRQKAYEQY
TRBV7-6	TRBJ2-3	ASSLGRADTQY
TRBV6-6	TRBJ2-2	ASTQGAWNGELF
TRBV27	TRBJ1-5	ASSSRGSNQPQH
TRBV28	TRBJ1-2	ASSDRGRNGYT
TRBV7-3	TRBJ2-5	ASSDGGETQY
TRBV11-2	TRBJ1-6	ASSSSRDRGPLIGSPLH
TRBV10-1	TRBJ2-1	ASSGTGGGNEQF
TRBV7-8	TRBJ1-1	ASSERTGVGTEAF
TRBV2	TRBJ2-1	ATRGLAGGRSSYNEQF
TRBV6-6	TRBJ1-1	ASSPNTEAF
TRBV7-6	TRBJ2-7	ASSLAGSGTYEQY
TRBV6-1	TRBJ2-3	ASSEARGGTDTQY
TRBV7-7	TRBJ2-2	ASSPGSGELF
TRBV27	TRBJ1-6	ASRPAGSRVLIH
TRBV6-5	TRBJ1-1	ASSYYDRGNTEAF
TRBV4-1	TRBJ2-7	ASSPDRDYEQY
TRBV7-2	TRBJ2-2	ASSLERFTGELF
TRBV10-1	TRBJ2-4	ATRVGAKNIQY
TRBV7-9	TRBJ2-1	ASSPPRVAGLNEQF
TRBV10-1	TRBJ1-1	ASSEWGETEAF
TRBV7-2	TRBJ2-7	ASSLLSSSYEQY
TRBV4-1	TRBJ2-2	ASSQVFSRSENTGELF
TRBV6-1	TRBJ2-5	ASSEPAGQETQY
TRBV30	TRBJ2-2	AWSRSTGELF
TRBV4-1	TRBJ1-6	ASSQGRESYNSPLH
TRBV7-2	TRBJ2-1	ASRRGGSYNEQF
TRBV28	TRBJ1-4	ASSPPEAGVEKLF
TRBV5-1	TRBJ2-7	ASSLAASGGNIFYEQY
TRBV5-1	TRBJ2-2	ASSGQGIIGELF
TRBV10-2	TRBJ2-7	ASSDLAGLFYEQY
TRBV5-8	TRBJ1-5	ASSPKPRGKQPQH
TRBV4-1	TRBJ1-5	ASSLYDGGPDSNQPQH
TRBV5-4	TRBJ2-3	ASSSLFLPGHSTDTQY
TRBV9	TRBJ2-2	ASSVAGNTGELF
TRBV5-1	TRBJ1-4	ASSLAEVGEKLF
TRBV2	TRBJ2-3	ASSVRGRQY
TRBV19	TRBJ2-7	ASSLLPGQGVYEQY
TRBV7-9	TRBJ1-2	ASSLGQGDGYT
TRBV4-2	TRBJ1-2	ASSPGGHYGYT
TRBV10-3	TRBJ1-5	AISEGTVNQPQH